These 5 T cell receptor beta chains were sequenced from one sample in a study of T cells in Graves' hyperthyroidism and ophthalmopathy. RNA transcripts yielded amplified TCR beta CDR3 regions. An initial round of RT-PCR targeting the TCR CDR3 relied on the HTBI primer set. TCRdb reprocessed the multiplex PCR reads via MiXCR and lists one record per CDR3 protein. The table shows approximately 600,000 distinct CDR3 sequences, with about 15% occurring only once. Input material: blood. Receptor source: a woman in her 40s with Graves' ophthalmopathy.

Many counts were recorded for this clonotype. V and J are TRBV6-1 and TRBJ2-7; 9 bases agree with TRBD2. The CDR3 has 15 residues. Germline V lookup: CDR1 MNHNS, CDR2 SASEGT. V shed 4 bases, J shed 1 base, and the junction held 5 bases outside the gene matches. CDR3 bases: TGTGCCAGCAGTGTGGCTAGCGGGGCTTCCTACGAGCAGTACTTC. This codes for CASSVASGASYEQYF.

This clonotype was recorded many times. This chain joins TRBV11-1 and TRBJ2-7; TRBD1 agrees at 10 bases. V trimming: 5 bases; J trimming: 1 base; junction bases outside the gene matches: 8. The CDR3 spans 16 residues. Germline values: CDR1 SGHAT, CDR2 FQDESV (reference sequence). The CDR3 spells CASSQTWGQGSYEQYF. The CDR3 DNA sequence: TGTGCCAGCAGCCAAACTTGGGGACAGGGGTCCTACGAGCAGTACTTC.

The rearrangement uses TRBV12-3 or TRBV12-4 and TRBJ2-2; TRBD1 matches 8 bases. The CDR3 contains 15 residues. V shed 4 bases and J 4 bases; nucleotides not matched to a gene: 5. In DNA form, the CDR3 reads TGTGCCAGCAGTTCAAGGACAGGGAGCACCGGGGAGCTGTTTTTT. It codes for CASSSRTGSTGELFF.

V and J are TRBV19 and TRBJ2-5, with D possibly being TRBD2 (7 bases). The CDR3 has 17 amino acids. The V end was cut by 6 bases, the J end by 1 base, with 21 bases between. Germline V gene lookup returns CDR1 LNHDA and CDR2 SQIVND (reference sequence). CDR3 amino acids: CASSSAGAGTSQETQYF. In DNA, the CDR3 is TGTGCCAGTAGCAGCGCGGGGGCGGGGACGAGCCAAGAGACCCAGTACTTC.

The chain carries TRBV27 and TRBJ1-5; 8 nucleotides line up with TRBD1. This CDR3 region has 14 residues. The germline V gene has CDR1 MNHEY and CDR2 SMNVEV (reference sequence). V was clipped by 4 bases and J by 7 bases; unmatched bases: 6. The CDR3 bases are TGTGCCAGCAGTTGGACAGGGAACCGGCAGCCCCAGCATTTT. This translates into CASSWTGNRQPQHF.